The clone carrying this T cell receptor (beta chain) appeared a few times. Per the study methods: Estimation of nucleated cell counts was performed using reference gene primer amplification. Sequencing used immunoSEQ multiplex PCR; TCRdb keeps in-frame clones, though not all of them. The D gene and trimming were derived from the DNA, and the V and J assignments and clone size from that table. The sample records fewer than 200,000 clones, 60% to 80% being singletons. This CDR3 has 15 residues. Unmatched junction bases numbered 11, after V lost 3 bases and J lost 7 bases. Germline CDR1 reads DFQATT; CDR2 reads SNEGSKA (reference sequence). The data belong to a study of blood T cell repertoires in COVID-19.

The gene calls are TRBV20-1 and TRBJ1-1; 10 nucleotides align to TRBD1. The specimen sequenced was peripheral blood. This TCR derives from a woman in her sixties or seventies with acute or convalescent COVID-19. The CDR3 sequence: CSASPGTGVQNEAFF. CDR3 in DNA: TGCAGTGCTAGTCCTGGGACAGGGGTCCAAAATGAAGCTTTCTTT.